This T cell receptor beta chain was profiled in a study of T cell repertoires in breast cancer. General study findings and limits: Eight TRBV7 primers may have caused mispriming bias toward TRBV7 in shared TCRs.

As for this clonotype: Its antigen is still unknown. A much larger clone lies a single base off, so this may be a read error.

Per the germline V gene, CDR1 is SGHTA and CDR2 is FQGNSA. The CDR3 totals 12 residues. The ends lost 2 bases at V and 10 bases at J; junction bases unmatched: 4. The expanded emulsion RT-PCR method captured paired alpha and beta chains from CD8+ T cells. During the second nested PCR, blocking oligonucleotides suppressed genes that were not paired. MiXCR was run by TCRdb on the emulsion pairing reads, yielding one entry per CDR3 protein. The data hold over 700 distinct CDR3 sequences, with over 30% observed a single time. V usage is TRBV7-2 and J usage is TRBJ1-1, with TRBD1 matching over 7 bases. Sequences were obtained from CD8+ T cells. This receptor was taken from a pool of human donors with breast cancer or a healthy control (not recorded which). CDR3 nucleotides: TGTGCCAGCAGCTTACAGGGGGACGGAGCTTTCTTT. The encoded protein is CASSLQGDGAFF.